The 27 T cell receptor beta chains below come from one sample, sequenced in a study of cytomegalovirus exposure and HLA in healthy donors. The data were produced by immunoSEQ multiplex PCR, yet TCRdb's version contains in-frame clones alone and is incomplete. The data show approximately 41,000 clones, 90% to 95% seen once. Sequenced input: PBMCs. These TCRs come from a man aged 18 to 30 in good health and CMV-seronegative.

The V call is TRBV6-6, the J call TRBJ2-7; possibly TRBD1 for D (5 bases). The CDR3 spans 12 residues. With 4 bases removed from V and 6 bases from J, the gap between germline ends came to 10 bases. The germline CDR1 and CDR2 sequences are MNHNY and SVGAGI (reference sequence). This CDR3 reads CASSFGQGEQYF. The CDR3 DNA reads TGTGCCAGCAGTTTCGGACAAGGCGAGCAGTACTTC.

CDR3 region: CASSLGRGLVDTEAFF. CDR3 bases: TGTGCCAGCAGCTTGGGCAGGGGGCTGGTGGACACTGAAGCTTTCTTT. The chain joins TRBV5-6 to TRBJ1-1, with 8 nucleotides matching TRBD1. Germline V CDR1 and CDR2: SGHDT, YYEEEE. V shed 0 bases, J shed 3 bases, and the junction held 7 bases outside the gene matches. This CDR3 region has 16 residues.

The rearrangement joins TRBV30 to TRBJ1-4, with TRBD1 matching over 9 bases. Unmatched junction bases numbered 10, after V lost 1 base and J lost 7 bases. CDR3 length equals 16 residues. Germline values: CDR1 GTSNPN, CDR2 SVGIG (reference sequence). CDR3 in DNA: TGTGCCTGGAGTGCATACTGGACAGGGGAAGGTGAAAAACTGTTTTTT. As protein: CAWSAYWTGEGEKLFF.

This rearrangement joins TRBV19 to TRBJ1-2; 7 positions match TRBD1. The J segment lost 0 bases and the V segment lost 7 bases, leaving 5 bases of the junction unmatched. This CDR3 has 14 residues. Germline V lookup: CDR1 LNHDA, CDR2 SQIVND (reference sequence). CDR3 bases: TGTGCCAGTACCCTTGGACAGGCTAACTATGGCTACACCTTC. Amino acids: CASTLGQANYGYTF.

This chain uses TRBV11-1 with TRBJ2-3; D remains ambiguous. In germline, CDR1 is SGHAT, CDR2 FQDESV (reference sequence). The CDR3 contains 15 residues. With 0 bases removed from V and 1 base from J, the gap between germline ends came to 8 bases. CDR3 nucleotide sequence: TGTGCCAGCAGCTTAGCTGTAGCCCGCACAGATACGCAGTATTTT. It yields the protein CASSLAVARTDTQYF.

The V gene is TRBV6-5, the J gene TRBJ2-1, with D possibly matching TRBD2 (6 bases). V was trimmed by 6 bases and J by 0 bases, leaving 15 bases between them. CDR3 size: 16 residues. CDR1 MNHEY and CDR2 SVGAGI come from the germline V gene. CDR3 bases: TGTGCCAGCAGCTACCTTAGCGGAGCCTCCTACAATGAGCAGTTCTTC. Protein sequence: CASSYLSGASYNEQFF.

The rearrangement joins TRBV5-6 to TRBJ2-7, with D possibly matching TRBD2 (5 bases). The germline V and J ends were trimmed by 4 bases and 2 bases, with 19 bases remaining between them. The length of the CDR3 is 16 residues. Germline CDR1 is SGHDT and CDR2 is YYEEEE. CDR3 protein: CASSGPILGLTYEQYF. In DNA form, the CDR3 reads TGTGCCAGCAGCGGTCCCATACTAGGTCTTACCTACGAGCAGTACTTC.

As DNA, the CDR3 is TGTGCCGGGGCAAGGTTACCAGGGGGTGGCTACACCTTC. Encoded protein: CAGARLPGGGYTF. The rearrangement links TRBV28 to TRBJ1-2, with 7 bases aligning to TRBD1. This CDR3 contains 13 residues. Germline V gene lookup returns CDR1 MDHEN and CDR2 SYDVKM. V trimming: 11 bases; J trimming: 7 bases; junction bases outside the gene matches: 13.

The chain uses TRBV15 and TRBJ1-2, with 10 bases identical to TRBD1. V shed 9 bases and J 4 bases; nucleotides not matched to a gene: 8. This CDR3 contains 14 residues. From germline, CDR1 is LNHNV and CDR2 YYDKDF (reference sequence). The CDR3 DNA follows: TGTGCCACGGCGGGACAGGGGTTTTTCTATGGCTACACCTTC. It translates to CATAGQGFFYGYTF.

The chain links TRBV30 to TRBJ2-3, with 7 bases lining up with TRBD2. The CDR3 sequence is 14 residues long. The V gene's germline CDR1 is GTSNPN and CDR2 SVGIG (reference sequence). V shed 0 bases and J 5 bases; nucleotides not matched to a gene: 5. CDR3 sequence: CAWSVQGLEDTQYF. The CDR3 DNA is TGTGCCTGGAGTGTACAAGGACTAGAAGATACGCAGTATTTT. The variable domain in full, with the rest retrieved from reference TRBV30 and TRBJ2-3, is SQTIHQWPATLVQPVGSPLSLECTVEGTSNPNLYWYRQAAGRGLQLLFYSVGIGQISSEVPQNLSASRPQDRQFILSSKKLLLSDSGFYLCAWSVQGLEDTQYFGPGTRLTVL.

This rearrangement joins TRBV19 to TRBJ2-5; TRBD2 might be the D (5 bases). The V and J ends lost 5 bases and 4 bases respectively, with 5 bases between them. Germline V lookup: CDR1 LNHDA, CDR2 SQIVND (reference sequence). This CDR3 comprises 11 residues. The CDR3 sequence is CASSEGETQYF. In DNA, the CDR3 is TGTGCCAGTAGTGAGGGAGAGACCCAGTACTTC.

The chain is built from TRBV4-1 and TRBJ2-7; tentatively, D is TRBD2 (6 bases). Between the trimmed V and J ends, which lost 0 bases and 7 bases, there was a span of 19 bases. The CDR3 has 16 amino acids. The germline gives CDR1 MGHRA, CDR2 YSYEKL. CDR3 protein: CASSQEMSRAGREQYF. The CDR3 DNA reads as TGCGCCAGCAGCCAAGAAATGAGCAGGGCTGGGAGGGAGCAGTACTTC.

This clone was observed once. The CDR3 bases are TGTGCCAGCAGTGACTCGAGCGGGGGGGCCCCAGATACGCAGTATTTT. The encoded protein is CASSDSSGGAPDTQYF. The chain carries TRBV6-4 and TRBJ2-3, with TRBD2 matching 10 bases. V shed 0 bases, J shed 4 bases, and the junction held 4 bases outside the gene matches. The CDR3 totals 16 residues. In germline, CDR1 is MRHNA, CDR2 SNTAGT.

This clone was counted a few times. This rearrangement joins TRBV9 to TRBJ2-1, with TRBD2 identical over 14 bases. Germline CDR1 reads SGDLS; CDR2 reads YYNGEE. This CDR3 has 16 amino acids. Trimming cost V 0 bases and J 7 bases; bases outside gene matches: 3. CDR3 sequence (DNA): TGTGCCAGCAGCGTAGCGGGGACTAGCGGGAGAAATGAGCAGTTCTTC. The encoded protein is CASSVAGTSGRNEQFF.

This clone was recorded once. The chain recombines TRBV6-5 with TRBJ1-1, with 7 bases matching TRBD1. The CDR3 has 15 amino acids. Germline CDR1 and CDR2: MNHEY and SVGAGI. V shed 0 bases, J shed 4 bases, and the junction held 5 bases outside the gene matches. CDR3 coding DNA: TGTGCCAGCAGTTACTCGCCGACAGGGCCCACTGAAGCTTTCTTT. Its protein product is CASSYSPTGPTEAFF.

V and J are TRBV6-5 and TRBJ1-2, with D possibly TRBD1 on 5 matching bases. V lost 0 bases and J lost 7, with 12 bases in between. The CDR3 is made up of 14 amino acids. The germline V gene encodes CDR1 MNHEY and CDR2 SVGAGI. CDR3 loop: CASSYSTGGVGYTF. For the CDR3, the DNA is TGTGCCAGCAGTTACTCGACCGGAGGGGTTGGCTACACCTTC.

The V call is TRBV19, the J call TRBJ1-2; D unresolved. Germline V lookup: CDR1 LNHDA, CDR2 SQIVND (reference sequence). The CDR3 loop spans 12 amino acids. Trimming left V 3 bases short and J 6 bases short, with 8 bases between. The CDR3 loop is CASSIAGNGYTF. CDR3 nucleotide sequence: TGTGCCAGTAGTATCGCGGGGAATGGCTACACCTTC.

The chain employs TRBV5-1 and TRBJ1-1; D gene uncertain. This CDR3 contains 12 residues. In germline, CDR1 is SGHRS, CDR2 YFSETQ. V shed 4 bases and J shed 10 bases, with 14 bases lying between them. In DNA, the CDR3 is TGCGCCAGCAGCCCCTCCTCGTCCCTAGCTTTCTTT. This sequence encodes CASSPSSSLAFF.

This clone came up once. V is TRBV7-3 and J is TRBJ2-1, with D maybe TRBD2 (5 bases). CDR1 and CDR2 from the germline V gene are SGHTA and FQGTGA. V lost 3 bases, J lost 9 bases, and 21 bases lay in between. The CDR3 sequence is 16 residues long. CDR3 region: CASSLSGGTTMFEQFF. Written as DNA, the CDR3 is TGTGCCAGCAGCTTGTCAGGAGGAACTACAATGTTTGAGCAGTTCTTC.

The V call is TRBV15, the J call TRBJ1-1, with D possibly matching TRBD1 (6 bases). The germline V and J ends were trimmed by 4 bases and 2 bases, with 11 bases remaining between them. The CDR3 is made up of 14 amino acids. Germline V gene data show CDR1 as LNHNV and CDR2 as YYDKDF (reference sequence). This CDR3 reads CATSNLQGNTEAFF. CDR3 nucleotide sequence: TGTGCCACCAGCAATTTACAGGGAAACACTGAAGCTTTCTTT.

V usage is TRBV5-8 and J usage is TRBJ1-5, with no clear D. V lost 4 bases to trimming and J lost 2 bases, with 16 bases between them. Germline V gene sequence: CDR1 SGHTS, CDR2 YDEGEE. The CDR3 length is 16 residues. The CDR3 reads CASSAGTGKGNQPQHF. DNA for the CDR3: TGTGCCAGCAGCGCCGGTACGGGGAAGGGCAATCAGCCCCAGCATTTT.

The chain recombines TRBV6-5 with TRBJ1-1; tentatively, D is TRBD1 (5 bases). V dropped 10 bases and J dropped 6 bases, with 15 bases sitting between them. CDR1 is MNHEY, CDR2 SVGAGI, per germline. CDR3 length: 12 amino acids. The CDR3 nucleotides read TGTGCCACTAGGGTAGGGGCCTCTGAAGCTTTCTTT. Its translation: CATRVGASEAFF.

Turning to this clone: At one of its ends the junction is not consistent with the germline gene, which may arise from a read error. The chain is built from TRBV10-3 and TRBJ2-4; D is possibly TRBD2 (6 bases). There are 12 residues in the CDR3. The V gene's germline CDR1 is ENHRY and CDR2 SYGVKD. The CDR3 protein is CAISEVGRTLNF. In nucleotides, the CDR3 is TGTGCCATCAGTGAGGTCGGGAGAACCCTAAACTTC.

The rearrangement joins TRBV19 to TRBJ2-2; weak D call: TRBD1 (5 bases). Trimming took 2 bases from V and 2 from J, leaving 9 bases between them. The germline CDR1 and CDR2 sequences are LNHDA and SQIVND (reference sequence). The CDR3 length is 15 residues. CDR3 amino acids: CASSIQDINTGELFF. CDR3 bases: TGTGCCAGTAGTATACAGGACATTAACACCGGGGAGCTGTTTTTT.

The chain carries TRBV9 and TRBJ2-1; 11 nucleotides align to TRBD2. This CDR3 comprises 16 residues. From germline, CDR1 is SGDLS and CDR2 YYNGEE. J lost 6 bases, V lost 0 bases, and 5 bases had no gene match. CDR3 DNA sequence: TGTGCCAGCAGCGTAGTAACTAGCGGGGGCTCCAATGAGCAGTTCTTC. Residues: CASSVVTSGGSNEQFF.

In its sample, this clone was seen once. Here the CDR3 reads CASSAWIGGNEKLFF. As DNA, the CDR3 is TGTGCCAGCAGCGCCTGGATCGGGGGGAATGAAAAACTGTTTTTT. The chain recombines TRBV9 with TRBJ1-4, with D perhaps TRBD1 (5 bases). The V gene lost 3 bases and the J gene lost 5 bases, with 14 bases spanning the gap. CDR3 length: 15 residues. Germline-derived CDR1 and CDR2 are SGDLS and YYNGEE.

The chain employs TRBV5-6 and TRBJ1-2; maybe TRBD1 (6 bases). V was shortened by 3 bases and J by 2 bases, with 14 bases between the two germline ends. The CDR3 extends over 15 amino acids. Germline CDR1 SGHDT, CDR2 YYEEEE. The CDR3, as DNA: TGTGCCAGCAGCTCGCGGGGGGGGCCCAACTATGGCTACACCTTC. This encodes CASSSRGGPNYGYTF.